This T cell receptor (beta chain) came from a study of identifying expanded T cells in peripheral blood. This clone was seen once. Its antigen is not identified. Study-wide results and caveats: Two-week clone count variance significantly increased as total template count grew. Technical replicates showed approximately 1.2 changed clones; two weeks around 15; four weeks 19.

The CDR3 runs 15 residues. The ends were cut back, 9 bases at V and 2 bases at J, with 17 bases in the middle. The V gene's germline CDR1 is LNHDA and CDR2 SQIVND (reference sequence). Collection occurred without any documented infections or immune events in donors. The method was immunoSEQ multiplex PCR; TCRdb's version includes in-frame clones alone and lacks a portion of them. Among under 110,000 clones listed, roughly 87% were seen once. This TCR was recovered from a person between 18 and 75 years old in good health. Sequenced: blood. This chain uses TRBV19 with TRBJ1-5; a possible D gene is TRBD1 (6 bases). The CDR3 sequence: CASKEAGGGNQPQHF. The CDR3 DNA reads as TGTGCCAGCAAAGAGGCGGGGGGCGGCAATCAGCCCCAGCATTTT.